This T cell receptor (beta chain) was found in a study of identical twins (dated by TCRdb to about 2016). A note on the overall study: To test whether fetal clonotypes persist, the study used deep sequencing on TCR alpha and beta repertoires from monozygotic twins, unrelated adults of various ages, and cord blood. To rule out contamination, the twin experiments were replicated at different times with different library preparation protocols.

The library relied on 5' RACE. The sequencing machine was an Illumina HiSeq 2000. A universal primer binding site was added through template switching, and the final cDNA carried a unique molecular identifier so that TCR cDNA molecules could be counted accurately. Specific primers in the conserved constant-segment region were used to synthesize first-strand cDNA for the TCR alpha and beta chains. To control for contamination, every cDNA library was double barcoded, receiving both a SMART-Mk sample barcode and Illumina barcodes. TruSeq adapter sequences and Illumina sample barcodes were added in two successive PCR steps. Sequencing of the TCR alpha and beta cDNA libraries was done on the Illumina HiSeq platform using custom primers. The paper's data handling went like this. MiGEC processed the raw reads to extract unique molecular identifiers, while MiXCR was used to determine the CDR3 positions. For each individual, recombination models were inferred using an EM algorithm with the repgenHMM and IGoR tools. The tcR package in R was used for shared clonotype analysis, with sharing normalized by the product of cloneset sizes. To study raw recombination free of thymic and clonal selection effects, out-of-frame nonproductive sequences were analyzed. In-frame beta chains were kept once TCRdb had trimmed the public reads at Q25 with fastp and called clones with MiXCR. Each record represents a unique CDR3 protein, reported with the most common genes and DNA among its rows. TCRdb's processing, not the authors', yielded these V and J calls. Present in this sample are hundreds of thousands of distinct CDR3 sequences, roughly 24% of which were seen just once. The top ten constitute around 3% of the sample.

In regard to this clonotype: No cognate antigen has been identified for it. This clone may be a read error of a much larger clone one base away. This likely comes from a read error, as the CDR3 has no conserved phenylalanine or tryptophan at its end.

V is cut back by 4 bases and J by 3 bases, with 4 bases in the junction unmatched. From its first to its last residue, the CDR3 has 14 amino acids. Of all the DNA, just the CDR3 is kept, 42 bases in frame from base 1. CDR1 SGHKS and CDR2 YYEKEE were looked up in the germline V gene (reference sequence). General findings and caveats noted by the study authors: Invariant T cells such as MAIT and iNKT could partly confound zero-insertion analyses, though diverse VJ usage argued against this for most clonotypes. Recombination models systematically underestimated out-of-frame TCR alpha sharing in monozygotic twins but agreed with sharing between unrelated individuals. In beta out-of-frame sequences, excess twin sharing was weaker, because having fewer shared sequences lowered the signal-to-noise ratio. Conclusions relied on cross-sectional statistical analysis, since the same donors could not be followed over many years. Compared with coincidental sharing between unrelated individuals, an excess of low generation-probability sequences was observed among out-of-frame TCR alpha sequences shared between twins. Fewer insertions were carried by abundant cord blood beta clonotypes, a similar but weaker trend appeared in young adult naive repertoires, and no such trend appeared in memory repertoires.

Only healthy Caucasian donors were included. The twin cohort comprised three pairs of female monozygotic twins, all aged roughly 18 to 30 years. CD4+ and CD8+ T cell populations were isolated with positive isolation kits from Invitrogen. The same specimen was also included in a second study, on T cells expressing NK-cell markers. The other study reports the following: About eight donors provided sorted CD3+CD56+NKG2C+, CD3+CD56+NKG2C- and CD3+CD56-NKG2C+ T-cell subsets, whose TCR beta-chain repertoires were profiled. Among the eight sequenced donors, seven were HCMV-seropositive and one was HCMV-seronegative. In several experiments an anti-gammadeltaTCR antibody was added to restrict sorting to alphabetaTCR-expressing T cells. For more than 5 donors, the dominant CD3+CD56+NKG2C+ clonotypes were among the top 10 CD8+ clonotypes and accounted for roughly 1.0-7.5% of CD8+ T cells. Those dominant clonotypes were again the most abundant among CD3+CD56-NKG2C+ cells in a handful of donors, at 28.3-60.1%. Whether the expanded NKG2C-expressing T cell clones were specific for HCMV antigens was left unclear. The eight sequenced donors were randomly selected healthy volunteers, three men and five women. To determine HCMV serostatus, a commercial ELISA kit was used to detect HCMV-specific IgG in serum. MIGEC was used to demultiplex reads and group reads by UMI, and MiTCR was used to assemble and quantify clonotypes. Only TCR cDNA sequences supported by at least two reads were kept to exclude erroneous sequences. The tcR package was used for downstream repertoire analysis, and clonotypes were matched across fractions by CDR3 nucleotide sequence plus V segment. VDJmatch was used to annotate antigen specificity against VDJdb, with one amino acid substitution allowed in CDR3.

This clonotype originated in a woman between 18 and 29 years old in good health. The chain employs TRBV5-5 and TRBJ2-5, and 9 junction bases match TRBD1. Sequenced material: CD4+ T cells sorted from blood. The bases read TGTGCCAGCAGCCTCCGGACAGGGGAAGAGACCCAGTACTCC. Its product reads: CASSLRTGEETQYS.